Below, one T cell receptor beta chain is given with its context. The entry originates in a study of T cells in narcolepsy. Here immunoSEQ multiplex PCR was the method, and the copy in TCRdb shows in-frame clones only, minus some. Of more than 25,000 clones in the sample, approximately 79% were seen once. Sequencing was done on a sample of memory (CD45RA-) CD4+ T cells from blood. This clonotype was sampled from a human donor in good health.

The CDR3 loop is CASSGLQGLAIGEQYF. For the CDR3, the DNA is TGTGCCAGCAGTGGACTCCAGGGACTAGCGATCGGCGAGCAGTACTTC. The chain carries TRBV6-1 and TRBJ2-7; 10 nucleotides match TRBD2. The CDR3 consists of 16 residues. V trimming: 4 bases; J trimming: 6 bases; junction bases outside the gene matches: 12. Per germline, CDR1 MNHNS and CDR2 SASEGT.